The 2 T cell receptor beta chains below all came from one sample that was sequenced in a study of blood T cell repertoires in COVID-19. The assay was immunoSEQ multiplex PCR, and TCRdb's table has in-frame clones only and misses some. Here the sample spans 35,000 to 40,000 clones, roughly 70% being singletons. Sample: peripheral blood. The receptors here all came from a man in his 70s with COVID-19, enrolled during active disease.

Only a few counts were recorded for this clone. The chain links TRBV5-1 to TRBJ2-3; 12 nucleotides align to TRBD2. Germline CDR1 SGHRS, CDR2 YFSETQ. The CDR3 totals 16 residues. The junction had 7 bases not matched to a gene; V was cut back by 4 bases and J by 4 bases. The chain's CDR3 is CASSRTSGTGADTQYF. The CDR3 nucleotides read TGCGCCAGCAGCAGGACTAGCGGGACGGGGGCAGATACGCAGTATTTT.

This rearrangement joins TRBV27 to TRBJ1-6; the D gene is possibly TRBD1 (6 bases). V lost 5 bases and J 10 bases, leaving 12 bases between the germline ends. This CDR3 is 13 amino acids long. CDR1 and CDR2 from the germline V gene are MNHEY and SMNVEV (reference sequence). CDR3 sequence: CASSTPGVSPLHF. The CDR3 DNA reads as TGTGCCAGCAGTACTCCAGGGGTATCACCCCTCCACTTT.